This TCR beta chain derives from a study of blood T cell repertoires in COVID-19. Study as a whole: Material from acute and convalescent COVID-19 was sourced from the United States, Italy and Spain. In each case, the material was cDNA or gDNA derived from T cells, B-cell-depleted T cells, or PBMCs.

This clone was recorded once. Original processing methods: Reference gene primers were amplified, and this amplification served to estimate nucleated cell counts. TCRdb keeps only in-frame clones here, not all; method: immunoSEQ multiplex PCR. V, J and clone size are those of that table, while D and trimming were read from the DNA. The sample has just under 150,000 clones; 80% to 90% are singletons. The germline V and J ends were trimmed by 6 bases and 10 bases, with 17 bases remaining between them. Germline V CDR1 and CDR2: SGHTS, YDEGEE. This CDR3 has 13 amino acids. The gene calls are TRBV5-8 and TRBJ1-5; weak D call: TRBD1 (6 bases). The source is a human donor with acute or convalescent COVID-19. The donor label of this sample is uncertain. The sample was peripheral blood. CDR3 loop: CASIPNRAGPQHF. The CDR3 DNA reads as TGTGCCAGCATACCGAACAGGGCGGGCCCCCAGCATTTT.